Presented here are 29 T cell receptor beta chains from one specimen sequenced in a study of blood T cell repertoires in COVID-19. The table came from immunoSEQ multiplex PCR; TCRdb's copy has only in-frame clones and leaves some out. The sample lists approximately 74,000 clones; approximately 80% were seen once. Sequenced input: peripheral blood. The origin of the receptors is a woman of 80 years or more with active or convalescent COVID-19.

The chain joins TRBV6-4 to TRBJ1-1, with TRBD1 identical over 8 bases. CDR1 is MRHNA, CDR2 SNTAGT, per germline. V was pared by 4 bases and J by 3 bases, with 4 bases of the junction left unmatched. This CDR3 comprises 14 residues. Here the CDR3 DNA reads TGTGCCAGCAGTGCGACAGGGGAGGACACTGAAGCTTTCTTT. The encoded protein is CASSATGEDTEAFF.

V and J are TRBV5-1 and TRBJ2-5; 16 positions match TRBD2. The V and J ends lost 4 bases and 4 bases, in that order; junction bases with no gene match: 7. CDR3 length: 17 residues. Germline V CDR1 and CDR2: SGHRS, YFSETQ. CDR3 nucleotide sequence: TGCGCCAGCAGCCTCGGGACTAGCGGGGGGGCCGGAGAGACCCAGTACTTC. Translating gives CASSLGTSGGAGETQYF.

The genes are TRBV11-3 and TRBJ2-3, with 13 positions matching TRBD2. This CDR3 comprises 15 residues. Germline CDR1 SGHNT, CDR2 YENEEA. With 5 bases clipped from V and 7 bases from J, the junction kept 6 bases outside the gene matches. The DNA for the CDR3 is TGTGCCAGCAGCCTGGGACTAGCGGGACAGCATACGCAGTATTTT. Translated: CASSLGLAGQHTQYF.

The chain combines TRBV6-2 or TRBV6-3 with TRBJ2-5; D is perhaps TRBD1 (6 bases). Trimming shortened V by 5 bases and J by 1 base, and 11 bases separated the two germline ends. CDR3 size: 14 residues. Germline V lookup: CDR1 MNHEY, CDR2 SVGEGT. CDR3 bases: TGTGCCAGCAGTCAATGGACAGTCCAAGAGACCCAGTACTTC. Amino acid sequence: CASSQWTVQETQYF.

The CDR3 here is CASSPGTPVQWEFF. Here the CDR3 DNA reads TGTGCCAGCAGTCCTGGGACACCAGTACAATGGGAGTTCTTC. V is TRBV28 and J is TRBJ2-1; D is perhaps TRBD1 (6 bases). Trimming took off 5 bases at V and 14 bases at J, with 22 bases between the two ends. Germline V gene lookup returns CDR1 MDHEN and CDR2 SYDVKM. This CDR3 region has 14 residues.

The genes are TRBV19 and TRBJ2-1; tentative D call: TRBD1 (5 bases). The CDR3 is 16 amino acids. Germline CDR1 reads LNHDA; CDR2 reads SQIVND (reference sequence). Trimming pared 7 bases from V and 1 base from J, leaving 17 bases between. The CDR3 DNA reads as TGTGCCAGTACCGGCAGGGTGGCCGGTTCCTACAATGAGCAGTTCTTC. It specifies CASTGRVAGSYNEQFF.

The chain joins TRBV12-5 to TRBJ2-2, with 7 bases aligning to TRBD1. With V trimmed by 1 base and J by 1 base, 0 bases remained unmatched. The CDR3 has 15 amino acids. Germline V gene data show CDR1 as LGHNT and CDR2 as FRNRAP. The CDR3 here is CASGLGTGNTGELFF. The CDR3 DNA is TGTGCTAGTGGTTTGGGGACAGGGAACACCGGGGAGCTGTTTTTT.

The chain combines TRBV28 with TRBJ1-1; TRBD1 matches 9 bases. The germline CDR1 and CDR2 sequences are MDHEN and SYDVKM. There are 15 residues in the CDR3. CDR3 sequence (DNA): TGTGCAGCTGGGGGGACAGGGTCTTTGAACACTGAAGCTTTCTTT. Translated: CAAGGTGSLNTEAFF.

This chain connects TRBV7-3 to TRBJ2-1, with D perhaps matching TRBD2 (6 bases). CDR1 SGHTA and CDR2 FQGTGA come from the germline V gene. V was trimmed by 5 bases and J by 9 bases, leaving 23 bases between them. The CDR3 has 16 amino acids. CDR3 DNA: TGTGCCAGCAGCCCCCACGGGGACGGGGTCGGGGGTGAGCAGTTCTTC. Translated: CASSPHGDGVGGEQFF.

The rearrangement joins TRBV7-2 to TRBJ2-1; D is unresolved. Looked up from germline, CDR1 is SGHTA and CDR2 is FQGNSA. Trimming removed 6 bases from V and 4 bases from J, with 7 bases in between. The CDR3 length is 12 residues. CDR3 loop: CASSLNYNEQFF. CDR3 coding DNA: TGTGCCAGCAGTCTAAATTACAATGAGCAGTTCTTC.

The chain has TRBV6-6 and TRBJ2-6; D call uncertain. The CDR3 is 15 amino acids. Trimming pared 6 bases from V and 1 base from J, leaving 10 bases between. CDR1 is MNHNY, CDR2 SVGAGI, per germline (reference sequence). CDR3: CASSRDGSGANVLTF. The CDR3 nucleotides read TGTGCCAGCAGCCGCGATGGTTCTGGGGCCAACGTCCTGACTTTC.

This clone was detected only a few times. V and J are TRBV2 and TRBJ1-3, with no clear D. The CDR3 covers 15 residues. V lost 4 bases, J lost 0 bases, and 10 bases lay in between. Per the germline V gene, CDR1 is SNHLY and CDR2 is FYNNEI. CDR3 residues: CASSVAVSSGNTIYF. The DNA of the CDR3 is TGTGCCAGCAGTGTCGCGGTGAGCTCTGGAAACACCATATATTTT.

The chain couples TRBV11-2 to TRBJ2-7; 7 nucleotides match TRBD1. The CDR3 runs to 14 residues. Trimming at V came to 7 bases and at J to 1 base, leaving 7 bases not matched to a gene. Germline lookup yields CDR1 SGHAT and CDR2 FQNNGV. The CDR3 sequence is CASTPGQQSYEQYF. The CDR3 bases are TGTGCCAGCACCCCGGGACAGCAATCCTACGAGCAGTACTTC. Combining the CDR3 with reference TRBV11-2 and TRBJ2-7 gives the whole variable domain EAGVAQSPRYKIIEKRQSVAFWCNPISGHATLYWYQQILGQGPKLLIQFQNNGVVDDSQLPKDRFSAERLKGVDSTLKIQPAKLEDSAVYLCASTPGQQSYEQYFGPGTRLTVT.

The chain recombines TRBV5-6 with TRBJ2-3, with 13 bases lining up with TRBD2. The CDR3 covers 15 residues. Germline CDR1 SGHDT, CDR2 YYEEEE. Losses at the gene ends were 5 bases for V and 1 base for J; bases not matched to a gene: 1. CDR3 sequence (DNA): TGTGCCAGCAGACTAGCGGGAGGGGGCACAGATACGCAGTATTTT. Amino acids: CASRLAGGGTDTQYF.

This clone was observed a few times. The chain carries TRBV4-1 and TRBJ1-5; D is uncertain. V dropped 2 bases and J dropped 7 bases, with 12 bases sitting between them. CDR1 is MGHRA, CDR2 YSYEKL, per germline. The CDR3 is made up of 14 amino acids. This CDR3 is CASSQLWEEQPQHF. The CDR3, as DNA: TGCGCCAGCAGCCAACTATGGGAGGAACAGCCCCAGCATTTT.

The CDR3 coding sequence is TGTGCCAGCAGCCAAGATCTTGCTAGCGGGAGTGGATACGAGCAGTACTTC. Its translation: CASSQDLASGSGYEQYF. The chain couples TRBV4-2 to TRBJ2-7, with 10 nucleotides matching TRBD2. After removal of 0 bases from V and 4 bases from J, the junction contained 9 bases not matched to a gene. Germline V gene data show CDR1 as LGHNA and CDR2 as YNFKEQ. The CDR3 is 17 residues long.

The chain uses TRBV30 and TRBJ1-5; tentatively, D is TRBD1 (5 bases). V was trimmed by 5 bases and J by 4 bases, leaving 12 bases between them. Germline values: CDR1 GTSNPN, CDR2 SVGIG (reference sequence). The CDR3 has 13 amino acids. CDR3 DNA: TGTGCCTGGGCTCAGGGTGGAAATCAGCCCCAGCATTTT. It encodes CAWAQGGNQPQHF. Looking up the rest from reference TRBV30 and TRBJ1-5 gives the full variable domain: SQTIHQWPATLVQPVGSPLSLECTVEGTSNPNLYWYRQAAGRGLQLLFYSVGIGQISSEVPQNLSASRPQDRQFILSSKKLLLSDSGFYLCAWAQGGNQPQHFGDGTRLSIL.

This chain links TRBV28 with TRBJ2-4, with 9 bases aligning to TRBD1. The CDR3 is made up of 16 amino acids. J was trimmed by 4 bases and V by 2 bases; bases with no gene match: 6. The germline V gene has CDR1 MDHEN and CDR2 SYDVKM. Here the CDR3 reads CASSLPGQGIKNIQYF. The CDR3 DNA follows: TGTGCCAGCAGTTTACCGGGACAGGGCATTAAAAACATTCAGTACTTC.

The rearrangement links TRBV27 to TRBJ2-1; 11 bases match TRBD2. This CDR3 contains 14 residues. The germline CDR1 and CDR2 sequences are MNHEY and SMNVEV (reference sequence). V gave up 6 bases and J gave up 5 bases; unmatched junction bases: 3. CDR3 sequence reads: CASRRLAGNNEQFF. DNA of the CDR3: TGTGCCAGCAGACGACTAGCGGGAAACAATGAGCAGTTCTTC.

The chain carries TRBV7-9 and TRBJ1-2; 7 bases fit TRBD1. The germline V gene has CDR1 SEHNR and CDR2 FQNEAQ (reference sequence). With V trimmed by 4 bases and J by 0 bases, 8 bases remained unmatched. This CDR3 contains 16 residues. DNA of the CDR3: TGTGCCAGCAGCTATGGAGGACAGGAGGCTAACTATGGCTACACCTTC. This sequence encodes CASSYGGQEANYGYTF. Drawing the rest from reference TRBV7-9 and TRBJ1-2, the complete variable domain is DTGVSQNPRHKITKRGQNVTFRCDPISEHNRLYWYRQTLGQGPEFLTYFQNEAQLEKSRLLSDRFSAERPKGSFSTLEIQRTEQGDSAMYLCASSYGGQEANYGYTFGSGTRLTVV.

This clone was recorded a few times. The V gene is TRBV24-1, the J gene TRBJ1-2, with 7 bases that match TRBD1. This CDR3 comprises 14 residues. V trimming: 3 bases; J trimming: 7 bases; junction bases outside the gene matches: 7. Germline CDR1 KGHDR, CDR2 SFDVKD. CDR3 coding DNA: TGTGCCACCAGTGATGTACAGGGGCGCAGTGGCTACACCTTC. Its protein product is CATSDVQGRSGYTF.

This chain joins TRBV5-1 and TRBJ2-3; possibly TRBD1 for D (5 bases). Between the trimmed V and J ends, which lost 0 bases and 0 bases, there was a span of 14 bases. The germline V gene has CDR1 SGHRS and CDR2 YFSETQ. CDR3 size: 17 residues. CDR3 DNA: TGCGCCAGCAGCTTGGCCAGGGCAGGGCTAAGCACAGATACGCAGTATTTT. Its translation: CASSLARAGLSTDTQYF.

V is TRBV6-5 and J is TRBJ1-2; TRBD1 agrees at 8 bases. J gave up 4 bases and V 6 bases, and 7 bases lay outside the gene matches. The CDR3 covers 14 residues. The V gene's germline CDR1 is MNHEY and CDR2 SVGAGI. This chain's CDR3 is CASRTSGGAYGYTF. CDR3 nucleotides: TGTGCCAGCAGGACCTCAGGGGGCGCCTATGGCTACACCTTC.

The sample holds a few counts of this clone. The chain combines TRBV9 with TRBJ1-2; 9 nucleotides line up with TRBD1. The CDR3 is made up of 14 amino acids. V shed 4 bases and J 7 bases; nucleotides not matched to a gene: 8. Germline CDR1 is SGDLS and CDR2 is YYNGEE. In DNA form, the CDR3 reads TGTGCCAGCAGCCTTCGGACAGGGGAGTCTGGCTACACCTTC. This encodes CASSLRTGESGYTF. The whole variable domain, remainder taken from reference TRBV9 and TRBJ1-2, is DSGVTQTPKHLITATGQRVTLRCSPRSGDLSVYWYQQSLDQGLQFLIQYYNGEERAKGNILERFSAQQFPDLHSELNLSSLELGDSALYFCASSLRTGESGYTFGSGTRLTVV.

The chain couples TRBV7-2 to TRBJ2-5; a weak D match, TRBD1 (5 bases). V gave up 4 bases and J gave up 1 base, with 13 bases separating them. This CDR3 contains 15 residues. Germline V gives CDR1 SGHTA, CDR2 FQGNSA. The CDR3 nucleotides read TGTGCCAGCAGCTCCTTCGGACAAATCCAAGAGACCCAGTACTTC. Protein sequence: CASSSFGQIQETQYF.

This clone turned up a few times. The chain recombines TRBV7-3 with TRBJ1-1; D ambiguous. Trimming stripped 5 bases from V and 3 bases from J, with 22 bases between. CDR3 size: 17 residues. Germline V lookup: CDR1 SGHTA, CDR2 FQGTGA. The CDR3 loop reads CASSPQNQVRGDTEAFF. The DNA for the CDR3 is TGTGCCAGCAGCCCGCAGAATCAAGTCCGAGGAGACACTGAAGCTTTCTTT.

V gene TRBV28 combines with J gene TRBJ1-5, with TRBD1 as a possible D gene (6 bases). Between the trimmed V and J ends, which lost 3 bases and 2 bases, there was a span of 17 bases. Germline values: CDR1 MDHEN, CDR2 SYDVKM. The CDR3 runs 17 residues. The CDR3 protein is CASSFGSRGAGNQPQHF. The CDR3 coding sequence is TGTGCCAGCAGTTTTGGGTCGCGGGGGGCAGGCAATCAGCCCCAGCATTTT.

The rearrangement uses TRBV29-1 and TRBJ1-5; 7 positions match TRBD1. The length of the CDR3 is 13 residues. CDR1 SQVTM and CDR2 ANQGSEA come from the germline V gene. Trimming cost V 4 bases and J 3 bases; bases outside gene matches: 3. CDR3 loop: CSVARGANQPQHF. In DNA form, the CDR3 reads TGCAGCGTTGCCAGGGGGGCCAATCAGCCCCAGCATTTT. Filled out from reference TRBV29-1 and TRBJ1-5, the complete variable domain reads SAVISQKPSRDICQRGTSLTIQCQVDSQVTMMFWYRQQPGQSLTLIATANQGSEATYESGFVIDKFPISRPNLTFSTLTVSNMSPEDSSIYLCSVARGANQPQHFGDGTRLSIL.

Regarding this clone: The same CDR3 is also encoded by other DNA sequences in this sample. The J gene is TRBJ2-2, the V gene TRBV3-1 (or the pseudogene TRBV3-2), with 9 bases lining up with TRBD2. The germline gives CDR1 LGHDT, CDR2 YNNKEL (reference sequence). Losses at the gene ends were 1 base for V and 5 bases for J; bases not matched to a gene: 2. The CDR3 sequence is 15 residues long. Written as DNA, the CDR3 is TGTGCCAGCAGCCAAGGGCTAGCGGGGACCGGGGAGCTGTTTTTT. Protein product: CASSQGLAGTGELFF.